These T cell receptor beta chains were read from a single sample in a study of T cell responses to AZD1222 COVID-19 vaccine. Some clones are missing from TCRdb's copy, which holds only in-frame ones; the method was immunoSEQ multiplex PCR. The data contain 90,000 to 120,000 clones, 87% of them singletons. Sequenced here: peripheral blood, sampled on day 0 of AZD1222 vaccination. The receptors shown here come from an adult in good health. The CDR3 runs from the conserved cysteine through the conserved F or W. Fields, in order: CDR3 protein, CDR3 DNA, J gene, clone size, V gene, D gene. D genes are given only for firm matches. Expanded clones get a size class; other rows say once, few or many, or leave the size out.

CDR3aa: CASSESGGGQPQHF
CDR3nt: TGTGCCAGTAGCGAATCAGGGGGCGGACAGCCCCAGCATTTT
j_gene: TRBJ1-5
abundance: NA
v_gene: TRBV19
d_gene: TRBD1

CDR3aa: CASSTTGQQGTEAFF
CDR3nt: TGTGCCAGCAGCACCACGGGACAGCAAGGGACTGAAGCTTTCTTT
j_gene: TRBJ1-1
abundance: NA
v_gene: TRBV7-6
d_gene: TRBD1

CDR3aa: CASSKGGPYNEQFF
CDR3nt: TGTGCCAGCAGTAAGGGGGGGCCCTACAATGAGCAGTTCTTC
j_gene: TRBJ2-1
abundance: NA
v_gene: TRBV6-2/TRBV6-3
d_gene: NA

CDR3aa: CASRLIHENTEAFF
CDR3nt: TGCGCCAGCAGGCTAATACACGAGAACACTGAAGCTTTCTTT
j_gene: TRBJ1-1
abundance: NA
v_gene: TRBV5-1
d_gene: NA

CDR3aa: CAWSQGQGTPRPEQFF
CDR3nt: TGTGCCTGGAGCCAGGGACAGGGGACCCCGCGACCTGAGCAGTTCTTC
j_gene: TRBJ2-1
abundance: NA
v_gene: TRBV30
d_gene: TRBD1

CDR3aa: CASSLAVDSYGYTF
CDR3nt: TGCGCCAGCAGCTTGGCCGTAGACAGCTATGGCTACACCTTC
j_gene: TRBJ1-2
abundance: few
v_gene: TRBV5-1
d_gene: NA

CDR3aa: CASTATGRVNYGYTF
CDR3nt: TGTGCCAGCACCGCGACAGGGCGGGTTAACTATGGCTACACCTTC
j_gene: TRBJ1-2
abundance: NA
v_gene: TRBV7-2
d_gene: TRBD1

CDR3aa: CASSSATSGGNYEQFF
CDR3nt: TGTGCCAGCAGCTCCGCGACTAGCGGGGGGAACTATGAGCAGTTCTTC
j_gene: TRBJ2-1
abundance: once
v_gene: TRBV11-2
d_gene: TRBD2

CDR3aa: CASGNTEAFF
CDR3nt: TGTGCCAGCGGGAACACTGAAGCTTTCTTT
j_gene: TRBJ1-1
abundance: NA
v_gene: TRBV19
d_gene: NA

CDR3aa: CASSQEGDRGEKLFF
CDR3nt: TGCGCCAGCAGCCAAGAAGGCGACAGGGGTGAAAAACTGTTTTTT
j_gene: TRBJ1-4
abundance: NA
v_gene: TRBV4-3
d_gene: TRBD1

CDR3aa: CASSRTQGSQETQYF
CDR3nt: TGTGCCAGTAGTAGGACACAGGGGTCGCAGGAGACCCAGTACTTC
j_gene: TRBJ2-5
abundance: NA
v_gene: TRBV19
d_gene: TRBD1